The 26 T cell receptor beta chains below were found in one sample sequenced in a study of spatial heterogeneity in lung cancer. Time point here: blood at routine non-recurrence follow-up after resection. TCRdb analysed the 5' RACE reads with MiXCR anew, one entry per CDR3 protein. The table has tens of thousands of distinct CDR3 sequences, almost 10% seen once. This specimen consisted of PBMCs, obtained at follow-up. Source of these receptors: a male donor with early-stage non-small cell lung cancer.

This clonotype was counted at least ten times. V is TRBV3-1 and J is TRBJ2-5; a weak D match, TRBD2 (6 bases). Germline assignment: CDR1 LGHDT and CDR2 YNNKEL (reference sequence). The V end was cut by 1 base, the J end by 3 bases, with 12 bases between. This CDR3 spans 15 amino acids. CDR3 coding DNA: TGTGCCAGCAGCCAAGTCCCGACTAGGGAAGAGACCCAGTACTTC. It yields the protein CASSQVPTREETQYF.

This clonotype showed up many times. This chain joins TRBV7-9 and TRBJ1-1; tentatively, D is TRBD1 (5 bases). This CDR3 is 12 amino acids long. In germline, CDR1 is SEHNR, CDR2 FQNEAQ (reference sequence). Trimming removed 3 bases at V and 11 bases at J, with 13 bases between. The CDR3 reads CASSLGTAGAFF. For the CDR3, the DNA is TGTGCCAGCAGCTTGGGGACCGCGGGGGCTTTCTTT. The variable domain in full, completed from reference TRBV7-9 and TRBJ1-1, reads DTGVSQNPRHKITKRGQNVTFRCDPISEHNRLYWYRQTLGQGPEFLTYFQNEAQLEKSRLLSDRFSAERPKGSFSTLEIQRTEQGDSAMYLCASSLGTAGAFFGQGTRLTVV.

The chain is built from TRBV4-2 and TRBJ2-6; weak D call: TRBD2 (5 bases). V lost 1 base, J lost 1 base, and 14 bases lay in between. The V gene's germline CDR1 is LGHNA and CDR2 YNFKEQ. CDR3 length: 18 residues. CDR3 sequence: CASSQGSGLASGANVLTF. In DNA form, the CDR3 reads TGTGCCAGCAGCCAAGGGTCCGGGCTAGCTTCTGGGGCCAACGTCCTGACTTTC.

This chain's CDR3 is CASSYLDPGGGLASNTGELFF. Here the CDR3 DNA reads TGTGCCAGCAGTTACCTCGACCCCGGGGGGGGACTAGCATCGAACACCGGGGAGCTGTTTTTT. J is TRBJ2-2 and V is TRBV6-5, with 9 nucleotides matching TRBD2. After removal of 2 bases from V and 0 bases from J, the junction contained 16 bases not matched to a gene. The CDR3 extends over 21 amino acids. Germline values: CDR1 MNHEY, CDR2 SVGAGI.

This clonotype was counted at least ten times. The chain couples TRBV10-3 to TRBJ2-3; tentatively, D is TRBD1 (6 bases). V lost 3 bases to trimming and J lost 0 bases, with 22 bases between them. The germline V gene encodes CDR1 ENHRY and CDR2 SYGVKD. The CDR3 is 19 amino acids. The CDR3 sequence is CAISDGGRGTETSTDTQYF. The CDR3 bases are TGTGCCATCAGTGATGGGGGTAGGGGGACGGAGACTAGCACAGATACGCAGTATTTT.

For the CDR3, the DNA is TGTGCCAGCCGCCCGCTGAACACCGGGGAGCTGTTTTTT. This sequence encodes CASRPLNTGELFF. The V and J genes are TRBV7-2 and TRBJ2-2; D gene uncertain. V was shortened by 8 bases and J by 1 base, with 8 bases between the two germline ends. Germline V gene lookup returns CDR1 SGHTA and CDR2 FQGNSA. The CDR3 length is 13 residues.

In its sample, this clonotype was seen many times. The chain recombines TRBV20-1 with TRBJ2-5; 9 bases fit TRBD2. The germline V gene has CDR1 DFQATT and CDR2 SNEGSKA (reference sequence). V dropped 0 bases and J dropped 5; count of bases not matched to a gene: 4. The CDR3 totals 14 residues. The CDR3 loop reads CSAREASGAETQYF. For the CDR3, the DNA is TGCAGTGCTAGAGAGGCTAGCGGGGCGGAGACCCAGTACTTC.

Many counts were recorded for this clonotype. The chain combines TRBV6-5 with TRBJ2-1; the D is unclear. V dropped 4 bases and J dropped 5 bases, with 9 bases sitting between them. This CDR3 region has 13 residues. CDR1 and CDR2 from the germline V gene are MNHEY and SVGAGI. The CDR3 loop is CASSFSLNNEQFF. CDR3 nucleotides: TGTGCCAGCAGTTTTTCCCTAAACAATGAGCAGTTCTTC.

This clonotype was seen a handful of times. This chain's CDR3 is CASRGQTHTGELFF. The DNA of the CDR3 is TGTGCCAGCAGGGGACAGACACACACCGGGGAGCTGTTTTTT. This chain links TRBV6-1 with TRBJ2-2; 7 nucleotides line up with TRBD1. CDR1 is MNHNS and CDR2 is SASEGT in the germline V gene. Germline trimming cut 6 bases from V and 3 bases from J; bases unmatched to any gene: 4. The CDR3 loop spans 14 amino acids.

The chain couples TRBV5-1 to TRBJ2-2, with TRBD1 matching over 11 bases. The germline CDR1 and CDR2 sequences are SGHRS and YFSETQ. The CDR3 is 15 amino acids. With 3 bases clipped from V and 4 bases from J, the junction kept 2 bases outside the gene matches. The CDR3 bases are TGCGCCAGCAGCTCGGGACAGGGGGTCACCGGGGAGCTGTTTTTT. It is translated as CASSSGQGVTGELFF.

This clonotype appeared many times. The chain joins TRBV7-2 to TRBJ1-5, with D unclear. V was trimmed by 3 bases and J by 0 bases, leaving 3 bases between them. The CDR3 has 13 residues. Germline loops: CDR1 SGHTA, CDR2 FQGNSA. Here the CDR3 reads CASSFNSNQPQHF. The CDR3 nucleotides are TGTGCCAGCAGCTTTAATAGCAATCAGCCCCAGCATTTT.

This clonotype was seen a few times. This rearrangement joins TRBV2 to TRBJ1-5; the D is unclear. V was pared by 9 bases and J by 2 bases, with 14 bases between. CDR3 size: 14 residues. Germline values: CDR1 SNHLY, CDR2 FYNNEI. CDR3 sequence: CASHGMRGNQPQHF. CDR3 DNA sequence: TGTGCCAGTCATGGGATGAGGGGCAATCAGCCCCAGCATTTT.

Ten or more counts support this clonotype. CDR3 sequence (DNA): TGTGCCTGGGAACCGGGACTAGCGACCTATACGCAGTATTTT. This encodes CAWEPGLATYTQYF. J is TRBJ2-3 and V is TRBV30; 10 bases align to TRBD2. CDR1 GTSNPN and CDR2 SVGIG come from the germline V gene (reference sequence). This CDR3 is built from 14 residues. V shed 5 bases and J 7 bases; nucleotides not matched to a gene: 9.

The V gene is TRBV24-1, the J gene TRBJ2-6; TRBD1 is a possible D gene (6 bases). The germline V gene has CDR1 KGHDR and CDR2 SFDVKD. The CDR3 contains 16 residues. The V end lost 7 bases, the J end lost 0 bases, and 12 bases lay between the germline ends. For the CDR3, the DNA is TGTGCCACCAGCGGGACAACCAACTCTGGGGCCAACGTCCTGACTTTC. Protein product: CATSGTTNSGANVLTF.

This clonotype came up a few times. The CDR3 is CSAYQTGSLGDTQYF. The CDR3 DNA reads as TGCAGTGCTTACCAAACCGGGTCCTTGGGAGATACGCAGTATTTT. V is TRBV20-1 and J is TRBJ2-3; no firm D call. CDR3 length: 15 residues. The V end was cut by 5 bases, the J end by 5 bases, with 20 bases between. The germline V gene has CDR1 DFQATT and CDR2 SNEGSKA (reference sequence).

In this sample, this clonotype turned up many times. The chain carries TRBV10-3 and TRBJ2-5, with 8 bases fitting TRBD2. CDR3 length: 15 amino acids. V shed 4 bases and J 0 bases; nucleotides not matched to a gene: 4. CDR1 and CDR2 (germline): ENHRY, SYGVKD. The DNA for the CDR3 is TGTGCCATCAGTGGCGGCGGGGGGTACCAAGAGACCCAGTACTTC. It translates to CAISGGGGYQETQYF.

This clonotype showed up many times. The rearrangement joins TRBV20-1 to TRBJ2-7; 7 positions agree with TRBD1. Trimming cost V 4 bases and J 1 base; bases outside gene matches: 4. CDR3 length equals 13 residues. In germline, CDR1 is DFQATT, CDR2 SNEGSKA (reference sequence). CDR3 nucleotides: TGCAGTGCTACCCGGGACAGTTCCTACGAGCAGTACTTC. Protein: CSATRDSSYEQYF.

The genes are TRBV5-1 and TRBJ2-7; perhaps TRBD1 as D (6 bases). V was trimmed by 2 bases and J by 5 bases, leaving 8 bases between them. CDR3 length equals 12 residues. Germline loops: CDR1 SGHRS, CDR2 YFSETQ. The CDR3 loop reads CASSFGQNEQYF. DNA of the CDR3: TGCGCCAGCAGCTTCGGACAGAACGAGCAGTACTTC.

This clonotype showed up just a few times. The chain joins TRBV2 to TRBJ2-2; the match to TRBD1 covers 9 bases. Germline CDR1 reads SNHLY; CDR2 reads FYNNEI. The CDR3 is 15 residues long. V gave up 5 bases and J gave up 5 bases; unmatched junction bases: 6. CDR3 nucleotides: TGTGCCAGCAGTTCTACAGGGGGCGGAACCGGGGAGCTGTTTTTT. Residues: CASSSTGGGTGELFF.

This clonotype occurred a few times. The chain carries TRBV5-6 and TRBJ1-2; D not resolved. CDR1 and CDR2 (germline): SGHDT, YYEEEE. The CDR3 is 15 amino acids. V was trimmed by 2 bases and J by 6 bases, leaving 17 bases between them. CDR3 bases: TGTGCCAGCAGCTTCTCAGTCTCGGAGGTCGATGGCTACACCTTC. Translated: CASSFSVSEVDGYTF.

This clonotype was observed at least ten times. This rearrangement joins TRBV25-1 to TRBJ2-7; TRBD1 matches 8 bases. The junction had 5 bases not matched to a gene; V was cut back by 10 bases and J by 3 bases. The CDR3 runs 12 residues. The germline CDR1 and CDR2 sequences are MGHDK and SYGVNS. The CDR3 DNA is TGTGCCAAACGACAGGGGCACTACGAGCAGTACTTC. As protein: CAKRQGHYEQYF.

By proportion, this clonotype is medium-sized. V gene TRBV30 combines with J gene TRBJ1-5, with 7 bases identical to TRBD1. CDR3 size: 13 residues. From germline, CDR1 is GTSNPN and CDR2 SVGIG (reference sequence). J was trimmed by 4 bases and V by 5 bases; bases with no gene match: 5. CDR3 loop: CAWEQGSNQPQHF. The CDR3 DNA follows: TGTGCCTGGGAACAGGGGTCGAATCAGCCCCAGCATTTT.

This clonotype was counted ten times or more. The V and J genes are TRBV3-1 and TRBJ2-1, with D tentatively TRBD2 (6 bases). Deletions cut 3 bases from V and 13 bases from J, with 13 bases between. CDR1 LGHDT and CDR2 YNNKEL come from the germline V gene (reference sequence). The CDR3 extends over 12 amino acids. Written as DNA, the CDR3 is TGTGCCAGCAGCCATCTCACTAGCTCCCAGTTCTTC. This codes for CASSHLTSSQFF.

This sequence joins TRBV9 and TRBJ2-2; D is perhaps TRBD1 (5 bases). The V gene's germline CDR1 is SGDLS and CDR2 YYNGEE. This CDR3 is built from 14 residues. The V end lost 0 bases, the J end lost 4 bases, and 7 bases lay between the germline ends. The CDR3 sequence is CASSVVQATGELFF. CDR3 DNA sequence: TGTGCCAGCAGCGTAGTACAGGCCACCGGGGAGCTGTTTTTT. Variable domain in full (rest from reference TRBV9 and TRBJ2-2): DSGVTQTPKHLITATGQRVTLRCSPRSGDLSVYWYQQSLDQGLQFLIQYYNGEERAKGNILERFSAQQFPDLHSELNLSSLELGDSALYFCASSVVQATGELFFGEGSRLTVL.

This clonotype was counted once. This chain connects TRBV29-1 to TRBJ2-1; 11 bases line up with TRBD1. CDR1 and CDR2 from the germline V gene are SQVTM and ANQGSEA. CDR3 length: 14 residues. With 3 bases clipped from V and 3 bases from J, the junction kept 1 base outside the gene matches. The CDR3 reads CSVDGTGGYNEQFF. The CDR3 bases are TGCAGCGTTGACGGGACAGGGGGCTACAATGAGCAGTTCTTC.

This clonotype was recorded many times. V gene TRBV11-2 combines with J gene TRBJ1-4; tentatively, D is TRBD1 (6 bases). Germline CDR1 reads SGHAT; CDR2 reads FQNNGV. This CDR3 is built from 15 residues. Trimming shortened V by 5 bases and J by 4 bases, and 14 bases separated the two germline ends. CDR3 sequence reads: CASSLYRAGNEKLFF. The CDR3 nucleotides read TGTGCCAGCAGCCTCTACAGGGCTGGTAATGAAAAACTGTTTTTT. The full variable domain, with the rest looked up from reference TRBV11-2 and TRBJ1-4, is EAGVAQSPRYKIIEKRQSVAFWCNPISGHATLYWYQQILGQGPKLLIQFQNNGVVDDSQLPKDRFSAERLKGVDSTLKIQPAKLEDSAVYLCASSLYRAGNEKLFFGSGTQLSVL.